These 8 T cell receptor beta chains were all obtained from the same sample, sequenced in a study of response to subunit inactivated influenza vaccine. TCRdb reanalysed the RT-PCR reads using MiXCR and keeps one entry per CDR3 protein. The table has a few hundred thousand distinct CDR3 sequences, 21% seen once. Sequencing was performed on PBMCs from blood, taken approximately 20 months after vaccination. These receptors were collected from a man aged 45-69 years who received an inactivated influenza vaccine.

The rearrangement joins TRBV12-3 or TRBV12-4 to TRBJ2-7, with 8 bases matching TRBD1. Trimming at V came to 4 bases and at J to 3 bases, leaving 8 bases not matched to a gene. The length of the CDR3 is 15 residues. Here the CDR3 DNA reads TGTGCCAGCAGTTATACCACAGGGGGTTACTACGAGCAGTACTTC. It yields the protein CASSYTTGGYYEQYF.

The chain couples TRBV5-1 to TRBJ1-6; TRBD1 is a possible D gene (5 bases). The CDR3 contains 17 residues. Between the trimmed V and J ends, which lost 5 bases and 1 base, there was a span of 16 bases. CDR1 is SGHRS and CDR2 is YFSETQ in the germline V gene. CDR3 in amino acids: CASSSSGYSSYNSPLHF. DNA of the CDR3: TGCGCCAGCAGTTCGTCAGGGTATAGTTCCTATAATTCACCCCTCCACTTT.

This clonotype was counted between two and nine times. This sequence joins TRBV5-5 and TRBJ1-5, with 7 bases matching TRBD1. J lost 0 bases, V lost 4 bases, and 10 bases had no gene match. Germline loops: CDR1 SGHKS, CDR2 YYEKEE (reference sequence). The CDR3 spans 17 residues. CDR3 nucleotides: TGTGCCAGCAGCCCCTTGGCAGGGGACAGTAGCAATCAGCCCCAGCATTTT. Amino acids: CASSPLAGDSSNQPQHF.

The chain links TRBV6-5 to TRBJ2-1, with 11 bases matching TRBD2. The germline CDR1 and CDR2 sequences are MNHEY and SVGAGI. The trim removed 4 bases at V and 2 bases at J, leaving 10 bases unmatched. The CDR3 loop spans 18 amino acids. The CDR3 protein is CASSFRSSGRSAYNEQFF. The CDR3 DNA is TGTGCCAGCAGTTTCCGATCTAGCGGGAGGTCAGCCTACAATGAGCAGTTCTTC.

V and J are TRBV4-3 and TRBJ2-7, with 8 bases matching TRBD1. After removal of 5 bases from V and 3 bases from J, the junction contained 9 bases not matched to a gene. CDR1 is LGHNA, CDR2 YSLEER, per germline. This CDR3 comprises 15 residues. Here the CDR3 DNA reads TGCGCCAGCAGCTTCGGACAGGGCGGCGGCTACGAGCAGTACTTC. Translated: CASSFGQGGGYEQYF.

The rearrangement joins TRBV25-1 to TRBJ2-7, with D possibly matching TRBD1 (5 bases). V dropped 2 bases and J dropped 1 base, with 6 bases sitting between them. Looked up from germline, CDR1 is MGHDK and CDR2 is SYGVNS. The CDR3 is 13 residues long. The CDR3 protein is CASSEAGSYEQYF. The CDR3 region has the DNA TGTGCCAGCAGTGAAGCAGGGTCCTACGAGCAGTACTTC.

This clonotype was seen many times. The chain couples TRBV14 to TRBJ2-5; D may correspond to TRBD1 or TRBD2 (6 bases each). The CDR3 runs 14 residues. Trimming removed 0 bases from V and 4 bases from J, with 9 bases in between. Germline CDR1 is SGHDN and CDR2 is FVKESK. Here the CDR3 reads CASSQDGGGETQYF. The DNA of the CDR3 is TGTGCCAGCAGCCAAGATGGAGGGGGAGAGACCCAGTACTTC.

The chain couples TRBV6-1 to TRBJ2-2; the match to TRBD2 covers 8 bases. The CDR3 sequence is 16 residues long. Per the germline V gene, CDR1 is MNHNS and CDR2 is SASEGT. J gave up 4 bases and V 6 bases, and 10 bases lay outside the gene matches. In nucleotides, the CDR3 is TGTGCCAGCAGGACCGGGACTAGGTCCCGCACCGGGGAGCTGTTTTTT. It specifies CASRTGTRSRTGELFF.